This entry lists 3 T cell receptor beta chains sequenced from one sample in a study of T-cell reconstitution after alpha-beta-depleted transplantation in children. Unique molecular identifiers were built into the TCRbeta library. MiXCR, run by TCRdb on the PCR reads, gives a single entry per CDR3 protein. Found here are roughly 300,000 distinct CDR3 sequences, around 10% of them singletons; the top ten hold 23%. Sequences were derived from peripheral blood, sampled 180 days after TCRalphabeta/CD19-depleted stem cell transplant. Receptors originate from a male patient aged 2-15 years who had a stem cell transplant for chronic granulomatous disease, so the T cells may come from the graft donor.

The sample holds many counts of this clonotype. This chain connects TRBV29-1 to TRBJ2-1, with TRBD1 identical over 11 bases. The CDR3 is made up of 14 amino acids. Germline V gives CDR1 SQVTM, CDR2 ANQGSEA. V shed 4 bases, J shed 8 bases, and the junction held 7 bases outside the gene matches. The CDR3 here is CSVGSGTGGYEQFF. CDR3 DNA: TGCAGCGTTGGGTCGGGGACAGGGGGGTATGAGCAGTTCTTC.

The chain links TRBV7-9 to TRBJ2-7; D tentatively fits TRBD1 or TRBD2 (7 bases each). The CDR3 is made up of 12 amino acids. Trimming took 5 bases from V and 9 from J, leaving 14 bases between them. Germline lookup yields CDR1 SEHNR and CDR2 FQNEAQ (reference sequence). This CDR3 is CASSPTGRGQYF. The CDR3 DNA sequence: TGTGCCAGCAGCCCGACAGGGAGGGGGCAGTACTTC.

This clonotype occurred many times. The junction does not match germline at one end; this may be a read error. This chain connects TRBV20-1 to TRBJ1-1, with D perhaps matching TRBD1 (6 bases). In germline, CDR1 is DFQATT, CDR2 SNEGSKA (reference sequence). The CDR3 extends over 16 amino acids. CDR3 sequence: CSARASRQAMKTEAFF. The CDR3 DNA reads TGCAGTGCTAGAGCATCTAGACAGGCGATGAAAACTGAAGCTTTCTTT.